What follows describes a single T cell receptor (beta chain). Which antigen it targets is not known. No base qualities exist here, and no much larger clone lies one base off it. In light of the paper, this sample's time point label describes: naive CD8 control sorted from an acute-time-point sample. Enrolled in the Montreal Hepatitis C Cohort (HEPCO) in Canada, the donors were people who inject drugs, and these donors were followed every 3 months. A positive HCV RNA or antibody test that followed a negative test within the previous 24 weeks was the definition used for acute primary HCV infection. Cells were surface stained with CD3, CD8 and CD45RO antibodies, and an aqua fixable dye was used to exclude dead cells. The cohort also had about six subjects who developed chronic infection, defined as being HCV RNA positive at 24 weeks. Once thawed from cryostorage, peripheral blood mononuclear cells underwent negative selection via the MACS CD8+ T cell Isolation Kit to obtain CD8+ T cells. Sorting of the cells was done on a BD FACSAria II cell sorter.

These data belong to a study of CD8 T cells in acute hepatitis C reinfection listed by TCRdb under 2021. About the full investigation: The study profiled the TCRbeta repertoire of CD8+ T cells specific for the HCV NS3-1073 epitope during acute infection and after viral clearance. Paired acute and follow-up samples were contributed by four spontaneous resolvers.

The full study reports these points: Regardless of outcome, thirteen public clonotypes were found, and one public clonotype used V04-02/J02-02. Only the TCRbeta chain was sequenced in bulk, so alphabeta pairing of public clonotypes could not be determined. CDR3 sequences shared with other epitopes were rare, and differing sequencing approaches may have limited exact matching. No follow-up repertoires were available for chronically infected subjects, since NS3-1073 specific cells were too rare to be sorted. High diversity was observed in NS3-1073 specific repertoires, and no significant differences in diversity were found between acute resolver, follow-up resolver and acute chronic samples.

Genomic DNA was extracted from FACS-sorted cells, and TCRbeta chains were sequenced through the commercial immunoSEQ service. The original methods were these. The repertoire data were analyzed using ImmunoSEQ Analyzer software v3.0 and R v3.5.1. Only productive rearrangements were analyzed, because sequences with stop codons or out-of-frame rearrangements were removed. Simpson diversity, Shannon entropy, CDR3 length and nucleotide addition metrics were supplied by the sequencing provider. Based on frequency, clonotypes were placed into dominant, sub-dominant, low or lowest abundance groups, and clonotypes under 0.1% were left out of most analyses. A CDR3 amino acid clonotype was called public if the clonotype appeared in at least two subjects at a cumulative frequency of at least 0.5%. The clones in this table, taken by TCRdb from immuneACCESS, are in-frame only. Not every clone is retained; where verified, under half of the shortfall comes from an unresolved V gene, and the cause of the rest is unknown. Clone size and the V and J calls come from that table; the DNA yielded D and trimming. The sample contains tens of thousands of clones, just under 90% of them found a single time. The ten top clones hold 0.4% to 0.5% of the sample.

This TCR was sampled from a man aged 25 to 45 with chronic hepatitis C. Sequenced sample: naive CD8+ T cells from PBMCs. Interpreted using the paper, the cell subset or site label stands for: sorted total naive CD45RO-negative CD8+ T cells.

The CDR3 protein sequence reads: CASSMASGATGTGELFF. The DNA sequence is given as TGTGCCAGTAGTATGGCTAGCGGGGCAACGGGCACCGGGGAGCTGTTTTTT. The sequence joins TRBV19 to TRBJ2-2, and TRBD2 matches 9 of the central bases. The CDR3 starts with the cysteine, ends with the phenylalanine, and has 17 residues. Of all the DNA, just the CDR3 is kept, 51 bases in frame from base 1. The junction shows trimming of 3 bases on V and 4 bases on J, and the gene matches do not reach 9 bases of it. The germline V gene (reference sequence) yields LNHDA for CDR1 and SQIVND for CDR2.